This TCR delta chain was documented in a study of γδ T cells in repeated Plasmodium falciparum infection. Per germline, CDR1 TSWWSYY and CDR2 QGS. V was pared by 1 base and J by 10 bases, with 15 bases of the junction left unmatched. The CDR3 extends over 18 amino acids. Bulk repertoires came from Vgamma9/Vdelta2+ or Vdelta2-negative gammadelta T cells flow-sorted from PBMC. TCRdb repeated clone calling on the multiplex PCR reads with CATT. This table has roughly 90,000 delta-chain clones, more than 1.4% appearing once. This clone was picked up many times. The chain carries TRDV1 and TRDJ1; 13 bases agree with TRDD3. This TCR was recovered from a pool of human donors (malaria-infected and uninfected, not separated). Material: gamma-delta T cells from blood. DNA for the CDR3: TGTGCTCTTGGGGAACCTTCCTGGTACTGGGGGATACGGATGATACTCATCTTT. The encoded protein is CALGEPSWYWGIRMILIF.